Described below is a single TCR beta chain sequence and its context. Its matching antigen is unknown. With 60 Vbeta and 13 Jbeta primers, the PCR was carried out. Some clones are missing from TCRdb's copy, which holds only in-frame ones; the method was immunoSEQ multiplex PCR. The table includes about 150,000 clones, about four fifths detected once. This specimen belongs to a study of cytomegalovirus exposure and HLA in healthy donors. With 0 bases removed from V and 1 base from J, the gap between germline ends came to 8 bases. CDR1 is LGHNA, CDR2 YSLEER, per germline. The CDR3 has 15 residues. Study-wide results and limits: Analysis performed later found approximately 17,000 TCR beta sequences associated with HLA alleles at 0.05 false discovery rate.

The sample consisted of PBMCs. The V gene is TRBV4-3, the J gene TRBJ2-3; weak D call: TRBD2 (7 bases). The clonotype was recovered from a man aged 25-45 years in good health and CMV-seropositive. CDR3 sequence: CASSQEGGGTDTQYF. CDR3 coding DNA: TGCGCCAGCAGCCAAGAAGGGGGGGGCACAGATACGCAGTATTTT.